Each of the 27 T cell receptor beta chains below was sequenced from the same sample in a study of identical twins. Via MiXCR, TCRdb re-called the 5' RACE reads, giving one row per CDR3 protein. Altogether roughly 750,000 distinct CDR3 sequences are present, less than 25% being singletons, with the ten largest covering 4% to 5.5%. The same data also contributed to another study, on T cells expressing NK-cell markers.

Sequencing was performed on PBMCs. These TCRs come from a woman aged 18-30 years in good health.

This chain joins TRBV5-1 and TRBJ2-7, with D tentatively TRBD2 (5 bases). V was clipped by 2 bases and J by 4 bases, with 13 bases between them. Germline CDR1 is SGHRS and CDR2 is YFSETQ. There are 14 residues in the CDR3. CDR3 in DNA: TGCGCCAGCAGCTTTACCTCGACGGGATACGAGCAGTACTTC. It codes for CASSFTSTGYEQYF. The variable domain in full, completed from reference TRBV5-1 and TRBJ2-7, reads KAGVTQTPRYLIKTRGQQVTLSCSPISGHRSVSWYQQTPGQGLQFLFEYFSETQRNKGNFPGRFSGRQFSNSRSEMNVSTLELGDSALYLCASSFTSTGYEQYFGPGTRLTVT.

V is TRBV7-2 and J is TRBJ2-7; maybe TRBD2 (6 bases). V dropped 5 bases and J dropped 6 bases, with 23 bases sitting between them. The CDR3 consists of 16 residues. Germline CDR1 and CDR2: SGHTA and FQGNSA. CDR3 nucleotides: TGTGCCAGCAGCCGGATGCTGGGAGGAACTCTCGGCGAGCAGTACTTC. Protein sequence: CASSRMLGGTLGEQYF.

The rearrangement joins TRBV6-5 to TRBJ1-1; no clear D gene. The CDR3 sequence is 11 residues long. V lost 7 bases and J 7 bases, leaving 10 bases between the germline ends. From germline, CDR1 is MNHEY and CDR2 SVGAGI. The CDR3 region has the DNA TGTGCCAGCAACAACGGATATGAAGCTTTCTTT. Its protein product is CASNNGYEAFF.

The chain is built from TRBV9 and TRBJ2-1; the D gene is possibly TRBD1 (6 bases). CDR1 and CDR2 from the germline V gene are SGDLS and YYNGEE. This CDR3 region has 15 residues. With 1 base removed from V and 1 base from J, the gap between germline ends came to 9 bases. CDR3 bases: TGTGCCAGCAGCGTAAGCAGGGGTTCCTACAATGAGCAGTTCTTC. Amino acid sequence: CASSVSRGSYNEQFF. The full variable domain, rest sourced from reference TRBV9 and TRBJ2-1, is DSGVTQTPKHLITATGQRVTLRCSPRSGDLSVYWYQQSLDQGLQFLIQYYNGEERAKGNILERFSAQQFPDLHSELNLSSLELGDSALYFCASSVSRGSYNEQFFGPGTRLTVL.

The chain is built from TRBV6-5 and TRBJ2-1, with D possibly matching TRBD1 (5 bases). The V gene lost 4 bases and the J gene lost 6 bases, with 16 bases spanning the gap. The CDR3 spans 15 residues. CDR1 and CDR2 from the germline V gene are MNHEY and SVGAGI. The CDR3 nucleotides read TGTGCCAGCAGTTTGATAGGGGCCTTAATCAATGAGCAGTTCTTC. It codes for CASSLIGALINEQFF.

This clonotype was counted ten times or more. The V gene is TRBV12-3 or TRBV12-4, the J gene TRBJ2-7; no clear D gene. The CDR3 has 12 residues. Trimming took off 7 bases at V and 2 bases at J, with 9 bases between the two ends. CDR3 DNA sequence: TGTGCCAGCATGCAGTTTCCCTACGAGCAGTACTTC. Translating gives CASMQFPYEQYF.

This chain uses TRBV20-1 with TRBJ1-6; TRBD1 matches at 7 bases. The CDR3 extends over 12 amino acids. J gave up 7 bases and V 6 bases, and 3 bases lay outside the gene matches. The V gene's germline CDR1 is DFQATT and CDR2 SNEGSKA (reference sequence). CDR3 region: CSASTGNSPLHF. CDR3 bases: TGCAGTGCCTCGACAGGGAATTCACCCCTCCACTTT.

This clonotype showed up many times. The chain recombines TRBV10-3 with TRBJ2-1; 7 nucleotides align to TRBD2. Unmatched junction bases numbered 7, after V lost 8 bases and J lost 9 bases. CDR3 size: 12 residues. Per germline, CDR1 ENHRY and CDR2 SYGVKD. CDR3 residues: CAIESGGGEQFF. The CDR3 DNA reads TGTGCCATCGAATCGGGGGGAGGTGAGCAGTTCTTC.

The table lists this clonotype with a few counts. The CDR3 region has the DNA TGTGCCAGCGGCGAACTAGCGGGAGGGATCTACGAGCAGTACTTC. Its protein product is CASGELAGGIYEQYF. The chain links TRBV7-2 to TRBJ2-7; 13 bases match TRBD2. The germline V gene encodes CDR1 SGHTA and CDR2 FQGNSA. The ends lost 8 bases at V and 3 bases at J; junction bases unmatched: 7. The CDR3 sequence is 15 residues long.

V usage is TRBV4-1 and J usage is TRBJ2-3; 8 bases agree with TRBD2. This CDR3 is built from 15 residues. V was pared by 0 bases and J by 4 bases, with 3 bases of the junction left unmatched. Germline CDR1 reads MGHRA; CDR2 reads YSYEKL. The CDR3 sequence: CASSQDRGRSDTQYF. For the CDR3, the DNA is TGCGCCAGCAGCCAAGATCGCGGGAGGTCAGATACGCAGTATTTT.

This sequence joins TRBV30 and TRBJ2-1; 8 bases align to TRBD1. With 4 bases clipped from V and 8 bases from J, the junction kept 4 bases outside the gene matches. Germline lookup yields CDR1 GTSNPN and CDR2 SVGIG (reference sequence). The CDR3 has 12 amino acids. CDR3 coding DNA: TGTGCCTGGACAGGGGGCTGGGATGAGCAGTTCTTC. Translating it yields CAWTGGWDEQFF. The full variable domain, its missing parts supplied by reference TRBV30 and TRBJ2-1, is SQTIHQWPATLVQPVGSPLSLECTVEGTSNPNLYWYRQAAGRGLQLLFYSVGIGQISSEVPQNLSASRPQDRQFILSSKKLLLSDSGFYLCAWTGGWDEQFFGPGTRLTVL.

This clonotype has at least ten counts. The J gene is TRBJ2-3, the V gene TRBV5-1, with TRBD2 as a possible D gene (5 bases). The CDR3 loop spans 12 amino acids. The V end was cut by 3 bases, the J end by 6 bases, with 8 bases between. Germline CDR1 reads SGHRS; CDR2 reads YFSETQ. The CDR3 coding sequence is TGCGCCAGCAGCTCCCCGGGGGATACGCAGTATTTT. Translation gives CASSSPGDTQYF. Looking up the rest from reference TRBV5-1 and TRBJ2-3 gives the full variable domain: KAGVTQTPRYLIKTRGQQVTLSCSPISGHRSVSWYQQTPGQGLQFLFEYFSETQRNKGNFPGRFSGRQFSNSRSEMNVSTLELGDSALYLCASSSPGDTQYFGPGTRLTVL.

In this sample, this clonotype turned up many times. The chain joins TRBV21-1 to TRBJ1-5. TRBV21-1 is designated a pseudogene. This CDR3 is 17 amino acids long. The CDR3 sequence: CASSTSGRRSPNQPQHF. The CDR3 DNA reads TGTGCCAGCAGCACCTCGGGACGTAGAAGCCCCAATCAGCCCCAGCATTTT.

V usage is TRBV5-1 and J usage is TRBJ2-7; 10 nucleotides align to TRBD1. V shed 1 base and J 5 bases; nucleotides not matched to a gene: 6. The CDR3 has 15 residues. Per germline, CDR1 SGHRS and CDR2 YFSETQ. CDR3 DNA: TGCGCCAGCAGCTTGATGACAGGGGGCGGACACGAGCAGTACTTC. It translates to CASSLMTGGGHEQYF.

Note on this clonotype: This may stem from a read error, because a much larger clone lies one nucleotide away. The rearrangement joins TRBV20-1 to TRBJ2-5, with 11 bases aligning to TRBD2. CDR3 length: 17 amino acids. CDR1 and CDR2 (germline): DFQATT, SNEGSKA (reference sequence). CDR3 sequence (DNA): TGCTGTGCTAGAGATACCCTAGCGGGGGGCATGTCGGAGACCCAGTACTTC. The encoded protein is CCARDTLAGGMSETQYF.

J is TRBJ2-2 and V is TRBV4-3, with D tentatively TRBD2 (6 bases). This CDR3 has 16 residues. Trimming removed 2 bases from V and 5 bases from J, with 15 bases in between. The germline CDR1 and CDR2 sequences are LGHNA and YSLEER. CDR3 DNA sequence: TGCGCCAGCAGCCAACGGACCGGGAGAGGGACCGGGGAGCTGTTTTTT. Translation: CASSQRTGRGTGELFF.

V gene TRBV5-1 combines with J gene TRBJ2-3; 7 bases map to TRBD1. Trimming took 5 bases from V and 6 from J; bases not matched to a gene: 3. CDR1 and CDR2 from the germline V gene are SGHRS and YFSETQ. The CDR3 runs 12 residues. The CDR3 DNA is TGCGCCAGCAGATCACAGGGGGATACGCAGTATTTT. Protein product: CASRSQGDTQYF.

The table lists this clonotype with many counts. This rearrangement joins TRBV6-1 to TRBJ2-7; TRBD2 matches at 11 bases. The trim removed 6 bases at V and 6 bases at J, leaving 10 bases unmatched. The germline gives CDR1 MNHNS, CDR2 SASEGT. The CDR3 spans 15 residues. The CDR3 loop reads CASRGLAGGLSEQYF. CDR3 coding DNA: TGTGCCAGCAGGGGCCTAGCGGGAGGTCTGAGCGAGCAGTACTTC.

The rearrangement joins TRBV7-8 to TRBJ2-3; D might be TRBD1 or TRBD2, each matching 5 bases. The CDR3 runs 16 residues. The ends were cut back, 7 bases at V and 0 bases at J, with 17 bases in the middle. Germline assignment: CDR1 SGHVS and CDR2 FQNEAQ. CDR3 bases: TGTGCCAGCATCCCGGGGTGGGGCGCAAGCACAGATACGCAGTATTTT. Protein sequence: CASIPGWGASTDTQYF.

In this sample, this clonotype turned up a few times. This CDR3 is CSARIQGTSPLHF. The DNA of the CDR3 is TGCAGTGCTAGGATACAGGGAACCTCACCCCTCCACTTT. This sequence joins TRBV20-1 and TRBJ1-6; D is possibly TRBD1 (6 bases). Germline lookup yields CDR1 DFQATT and CDR2 SNEGSKA (reference sequence). Deletions cut 3 bases from V and 10 bases from J, with 13 bases between. The CDR3 loop spans 13 amino acids.

The V and J genes are TRBV25-1 and TRBJ2-7, with a weak D call TRBD2 (7 bases). Trimming stripped 5 bases from V and 3 bases from J, with 20 bases between. The CDR3 totals 16 residues. Germline V gene data show CDR1 as MGHDK and CDR2 as SYGVNS. Here the CDR3 reads CASSRRGGGSGYEQYF. In DNA form, the CDR3 reads TGTGCCAGCAGTCGGAGGGGCGGGGGCTCGGGCTACGAGCAGTACTTC.

This clonotype was picked up many times. V gene TRBV20-1 combines with J gene TRBJ2-3; D may correspond to TRBD1 or TRBD2 (5 bases each). V was cut by 3 bases and J by 2 bases, with 18 bases left in between. The germline V gene has CDR1 DFQATT and CDR2 SNEGSKA (reference sequence). This CDR3 has 16 amino acids. The CDR3 sequence: CSARAGGRGVTDTQYF. The CDR3, as DNA: TGCAGTGCTAGGGCGGGCGGACGAGGGGTCACAGATACGCAGTATTTT.

Only a few counts were recorded for this clonotype. The chain couples TRBV12-3 or TRBV12-4 to TRBJ1-1, with 7 bases fitting TRBD1. J gave up 8 bases and V 5 bases, and 5 bases lay outside the gene matches. This CDR3 spans 12 amino acids. The CDR3 protein is CASSPGTVEAFF. The CDR3 bases are TGTGCCAGCAGTCCCGGGACAGTAGAAGCTTTCTTT.

The chain is built from TRBV5-1 and TRBJ2-1, with D maybe TRBD2 (6 bases). The V end lost 7 bases, the J end lost 7 bases, and 21 bases lay between the germline ends. From germline, CDR1 is SGHRS and CDR2 YFSETQ. The CDR3 extends over 15 amino acids. The CDR3 loop reads CASGPSLGAGNEQFF. CDR3 coding DNA: TGCGCCAGCGGCCCTAGCCTAGGGGCGGGGAATGAGCAGTTCTTC.

V is TRBV5-1 and J is TRBJ1-1, with D perhaps matching TRBD1 (6 bases). V was pared by 4 bases and J by 4 bases, with 11 bases between. CDR3 length equals 13 residues. Per germline, CDR1 SGHRS and CDR2 YFSETQ. CDR3 bases: TGCGCCAGCAGCGGAACAGGGTTCACTGAAGCTTTCTTT. It encodes CASSGTGFTEAFF. Based on the CDR3 plus reference TRBV5-1 and TRBJ1-1, the full variable domain is KAGVTQTPRYLIKTRGQQVTLSCSPISGHRSVSWYQQTPGQGLQFLFEYFSETQRNKGNFPGRFSGRQFSNSRSEMNVSTLELGDSALYLCASSGTGFTEAFFGQGTRLTVV.

This clonotype showed up just once. The V and J genes are TRBV4-1 and TRBJ1-2; D not resolved. The CDR3 is made up of 16 amino acids. The germline V gene encodes CDR1 MGHRA and CDR2 YSYEKL. V lost 3 bases to trimming and J lost 4 bases, with 18 bases between them. In DNA form, the CDR3 reads TGCGCCAGCAGCCAGAGACTTAGCACGTACTCCTATGGCTACACCTTC. This codes for CASSQRLSTYSYGYTF.

This clonotype was recorded a few times. The rearrangement links TRBV29-1 to TRBJ2-1; 7 nucleotides align to TRBD2. The CDR3 loop spans 12 amino acids. CDR1 is SQVTM and CDR2 is ANQGSEA in the germline V gene. The chain's CDR3 is CASASGYNEQFF. CDR3 DNA: TGCGCCTCGGCTAGCGGTTACAATGAGCAGTTCTTC.